The 10 T cell receptor beta chains in this list originate from one sample, sequenced in a study of T-cell memory formation after mild COVID-19 (dated by TCRdb to the early 2020s). The method was 5' RACE. The instrument given in TCRdb is Illumina NovaSeq 6000. The public reads were reanalyzed by TCRdb: fastp trimming at Q25, MiXCR alignment, in-frame beta chains only. For every CDR3 protein sequence, its rows merge into one entry that carries the most common genes and DNA. The sample contains roughly 350,000 distinct CDR3 sequences, approximately 15% of them found a single time. The ten largest account for approximately 22% of the sample. The source material was PBMCs or a T cell subset sorted from them (not recorded which). All receptors derive from a man aged 18 to 30 who had mild COVID-19 (a few samples of this study predate the infection). The sample titles of this study are shuffled in the database, so cell type and time point are left out; the donor was told from shared clones.

The rearrangement uses TRBV9 and TRBJ2-5; 7 bases align to TRBD1. The J segment lost 5 bases and the V segment lost 3 bases, leaving 7 bases of the junction unmatched. This CDR3 spans 14 amino acids. The germline CDR1 and CDR2 sequences are SGDLS and YYNGEE. The CDR3 DNA sequence: TGTGCCAGCAGCGCCAATCAGGGGGTCGAGACCCAGTACTTC. The encoded protein is CASSANQGVETQYF.

CDR3 region: CASSVGGRQGEQYF. CDR3 in DNA: TGTGCCAGCAGCGTAGGGGGGCGACAGGGTGAGCAGTACTTC. The chain combines TRBV9 with TRBJ2-7, with 7 positions matching TRBD1. This CDR3 has 14 residues. CDR1 and CDR2 from the germline V gene are SGDLS and YYNGEE. V dropped 0 bases and J dropped 7; count of bases not matched to a gene: 7.

In its sample, this clonotype was seen a few times. J is TRBJ2-5 and V is TRBV12-3 or TRBV12-4; D is possibly TRBD1 (6 bases). V dropped 6 bases and J dropped 4 bases, with 18 bases sitting between them. CDR3 length: 15 amino acids. CDR3 loop: CASRRQALLGETQYF. The CDR3 DNA is TGTGCCAGCAGGCGACAGGCCCTGTTGGGAGAGACCCAGTACTTC.

This clonotype was picked up a small number of times. V gene TRBV7-9 combines with J gene TRBJ1-1; TRBD1 matches at 9 bases. The V segment lost 5 bases and the J segment 7 bases; nucleotides outside the gene matches: 8. CDR1 is SEHNR and CDR2 is FQNEAQ in the germline V gene (reference sequence). The CDR3 has 14 amino acids. The CDR3 bases are TGTGCCAGCAGCCATACAGGGGGCAGGAGTGAAGCTTTCTTT. Translated, it gives CASSHTGGRSEAFF.

This clonotype was found many times. This chain uses TRBV5-1 with TRBJ2-7; 9 nucleotides align to TRBD1. CDR1 and CDR2 (germline): SGHRS, YFSETQ. The J segment lost 5 bases and the V segment lost 0 bases, leaving 9 bases of the junction unmatched. This CDR3 comprises 16 residues. CDR3 protein: CASSLASSGQGHEQYF. CDR3 DNA: TGCGCCAGCAGCTTGGCCTCTTCCGGACAGGGGCACGAGCAGTACTTC.

A few counts support this clonotype. J is TRBJ2-1 and V is TRBV7-2; D uncertain. In germline, CDR1 is SGHTA, CDR2 FQGNSA. The CDR3 is made up of 12 amino acids. Between the trimmed V and J ends, which lost 5 bases and 5 bases, there was a span of 7 bases. This CDR3 reads CASSTYNNEQFF. CDR3 DNA sequence: TGTGCCAGCAGCACCTATAACAATGAGCAGTTCTTC.

This clonotype was counted only a few times. This rearrangement joins TRBV12-3 or TRBV12-4 to TRBJ1-1, with D maybe TRBD1 (5 bases). The CDR3 extends over 13 amino acids. V lost 4 bases to trimming and J lost 5 bases, with 11 bases between them. The CDR3 loop is CASSSQQVTEAFF. CDR3 DNA: TGTGCCAGCAGTTCCCAACAGGTAACTGAAGCTTTCTTT.

The chain combines TRBV4-1 with TRBJ1-2, with a weak D call TRBD1 (6 bases). The CDR3 spans 15 residues. CDR1 and CDR2 from the germline V gene are MGHRA and YSYEKL. V was clipped by 4 bases and J by 6 bases, with 18 bases between them. CDR3 bases: TGCGCCAGCAGCCCCCCCCGTTTGGGGGCTGATGGCTACACCTTC. Amino acid sequence: CASSPPRLGADGYTF.

The gene calls are TRBV28 and TRBJ2-1; D is perhaps TRBD2 (5 bases). Germline V gene sequence: CDR1 MDHEN, CDR2 SYDVKM. CDR3 length: 15 amino acids. V lost 10 bases, J lost 3 bases, and 19 bases lay in between. CDR3 sequence: CATLPRSGNYNEQFF. The CDR3, as DNA: TGTGCCACCCTACCCAGGTCCGGGAACTACAATGAGCAGTTCTTC.

The chain combines TRBV5-1 with TRBJ2-7; 8 bases match TRBD1. This CDR3 spans 13 amino acids. Germline V gene sequence: CDR1 SGHRS, CDR2 YFSETQ. V was clipped by 0 bases and J by 6 bases; unmatched bases: 2. CDR3 nucleotides: TGCGCCAGCAGCTTGGGGACAGGGAGCGAGCAGTACTTC. It is translated as CASSLGTGSEQYF.